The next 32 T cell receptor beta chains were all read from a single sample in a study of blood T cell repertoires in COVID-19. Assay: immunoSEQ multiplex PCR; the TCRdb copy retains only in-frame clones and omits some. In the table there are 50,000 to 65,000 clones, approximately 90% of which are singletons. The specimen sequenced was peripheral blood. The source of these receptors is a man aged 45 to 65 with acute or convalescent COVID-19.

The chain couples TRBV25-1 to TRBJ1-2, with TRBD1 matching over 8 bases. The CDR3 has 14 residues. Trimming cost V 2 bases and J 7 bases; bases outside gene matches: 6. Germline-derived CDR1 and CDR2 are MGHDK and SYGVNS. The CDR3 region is CASSEPDRDRGYTF. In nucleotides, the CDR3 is TGTGCCAGCAGTGAACCGGACAGGGATCGTGGCTACACCTTC.

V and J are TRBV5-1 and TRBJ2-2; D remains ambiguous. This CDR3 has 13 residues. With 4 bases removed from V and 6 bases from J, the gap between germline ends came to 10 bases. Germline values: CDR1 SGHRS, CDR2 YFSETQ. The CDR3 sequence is CASSERGSGELFF. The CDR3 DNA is TGCGCCAGCAGCGAGAGAGGTTCCGGGGAGCTGTTTTTT. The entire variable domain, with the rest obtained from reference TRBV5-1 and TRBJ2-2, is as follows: KAGVTQTPRYLIKTRGQQVTLSCSPISGHRSVSWYQQTPGQGLQFLFEYFSETQRNKGNFPGRFSGRQFSNSRSEMNVSTLELGDSALYLCASSERGSGELFFGEGSRLTVL.

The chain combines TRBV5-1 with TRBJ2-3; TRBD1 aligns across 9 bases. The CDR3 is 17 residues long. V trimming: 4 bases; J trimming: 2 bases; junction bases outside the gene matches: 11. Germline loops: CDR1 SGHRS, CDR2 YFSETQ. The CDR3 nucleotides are TGCGCCAGCAGCGAGGGACAGGGCCTCATCTCCACAGATACGCAGTATTTT. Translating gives CASSEGQGLISTDTQYF.

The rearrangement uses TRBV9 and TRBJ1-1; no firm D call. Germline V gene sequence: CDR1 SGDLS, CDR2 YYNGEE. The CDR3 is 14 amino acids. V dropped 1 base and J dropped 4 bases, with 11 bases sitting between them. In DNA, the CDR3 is TGTGCCAGCAGCGTACGGGGTCGCGGCACTGAAGCTTTCTTT. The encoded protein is CASSVRGRGTEAFF.

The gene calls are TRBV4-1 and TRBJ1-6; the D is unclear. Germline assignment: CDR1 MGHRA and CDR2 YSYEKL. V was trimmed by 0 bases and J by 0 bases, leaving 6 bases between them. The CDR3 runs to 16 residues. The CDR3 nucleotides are TGCGCCAGCAGCCAAGAACGGGGCTCCTATAATTCACCCCTCCACTTT. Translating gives CASSQERGSYNSPLHF.

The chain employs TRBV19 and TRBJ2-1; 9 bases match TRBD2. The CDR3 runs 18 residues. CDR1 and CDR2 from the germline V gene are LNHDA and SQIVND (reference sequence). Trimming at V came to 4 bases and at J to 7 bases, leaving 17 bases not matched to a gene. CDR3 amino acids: CASSTTAGGLSLTNEQFF. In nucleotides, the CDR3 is TGTGCCAGTAGTACCACCGCGGGGGGGCTTTCGTTAACGAATGAGCAGTTCTTC.

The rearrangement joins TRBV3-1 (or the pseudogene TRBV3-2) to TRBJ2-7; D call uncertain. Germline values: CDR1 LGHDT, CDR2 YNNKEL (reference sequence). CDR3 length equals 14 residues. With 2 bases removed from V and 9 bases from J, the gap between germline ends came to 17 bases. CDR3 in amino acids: CASSQIRTQVVQYF. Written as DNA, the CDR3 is TGTGCCAGCAGCCAAATACGTACTCAAGTGGTGCAGTACTTC.

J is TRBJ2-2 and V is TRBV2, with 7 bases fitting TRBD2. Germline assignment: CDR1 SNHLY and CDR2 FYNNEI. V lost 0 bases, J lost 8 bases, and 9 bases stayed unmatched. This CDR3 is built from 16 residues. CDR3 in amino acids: CASSEAGGTRPGELFF. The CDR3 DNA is TGTGCCAGCAGTGAAGCGGGGGGGACCCGTCCAGGGGAGCTGTTTTTT.

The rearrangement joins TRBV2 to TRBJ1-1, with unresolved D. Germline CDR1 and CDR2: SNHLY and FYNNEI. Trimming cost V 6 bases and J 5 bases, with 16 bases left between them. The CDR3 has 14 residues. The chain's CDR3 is CASSLLRGGTEAFF. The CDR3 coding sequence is TGTGCCAGCAGCCTCCTGCGGGGAGGGACTGAAGCTTTCTTT. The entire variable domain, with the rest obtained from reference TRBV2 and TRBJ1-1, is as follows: EPEVTQTPSHQVTQMGQEVILRCVPISNHLYFYWYRQILGQKVEFLVSFYNNEISEKSEIFDDQFSVERPDGSNFTLKIRSTKLEDSAMYFCASSLLRGGTEAFFGQGTRLTVV.

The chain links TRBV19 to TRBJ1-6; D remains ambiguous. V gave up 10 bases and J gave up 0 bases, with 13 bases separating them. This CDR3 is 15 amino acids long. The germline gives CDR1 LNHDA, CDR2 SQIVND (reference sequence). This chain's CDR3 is CATEPGSSYNSPLHF. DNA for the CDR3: TGTGCCACCGAACCCGGGAGCTCCTATAATTCACCCCTCCACTTT.

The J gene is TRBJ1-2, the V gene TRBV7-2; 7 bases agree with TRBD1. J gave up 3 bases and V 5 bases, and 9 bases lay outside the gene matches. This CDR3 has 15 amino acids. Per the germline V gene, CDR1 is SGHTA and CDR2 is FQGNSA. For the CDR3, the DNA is TGTGCCAGCAGCGTCACAGGGGTTCCTCACTATGGCTACACCTTC. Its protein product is CASSVTGVPHYGYTF.

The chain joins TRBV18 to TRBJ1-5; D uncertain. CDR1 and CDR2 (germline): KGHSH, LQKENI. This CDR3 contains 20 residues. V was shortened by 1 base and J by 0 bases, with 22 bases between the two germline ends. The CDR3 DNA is TGTGCCAGCTCACCACGAGGGCTCGACACACCCGGTTATAGCAATCAGCCCCAGCATTTT. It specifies CASSPRGLDTPGYSNQPQHF.

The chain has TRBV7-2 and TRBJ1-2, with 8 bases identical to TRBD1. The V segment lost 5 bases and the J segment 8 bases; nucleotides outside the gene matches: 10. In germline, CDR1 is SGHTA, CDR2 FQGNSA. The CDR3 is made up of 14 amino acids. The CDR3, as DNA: TGTGCCAGCAGCGTGTTGCAGGGGGCAGGGGGCTACACCTTC. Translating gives CASSVLQGAGGYTF.

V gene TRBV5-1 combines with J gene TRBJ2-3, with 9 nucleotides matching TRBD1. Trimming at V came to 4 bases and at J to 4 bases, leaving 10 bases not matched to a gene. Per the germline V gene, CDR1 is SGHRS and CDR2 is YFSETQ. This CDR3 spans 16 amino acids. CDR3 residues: CASSPALGQGSDTQYF. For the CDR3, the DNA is TGCGCCAGCAGCCCTGCGTTGGGACAGGGATCAGATACGCAGTATTTT.

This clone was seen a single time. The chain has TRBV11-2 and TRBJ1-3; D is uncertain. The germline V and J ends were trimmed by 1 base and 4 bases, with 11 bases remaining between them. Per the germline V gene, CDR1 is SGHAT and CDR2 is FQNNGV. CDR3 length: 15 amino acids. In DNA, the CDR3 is TGTGCCAGCAGCTTAGCCCCTACTGTGGGAAACACCATATATTTT. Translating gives CASSLAPTVGNTIYF.

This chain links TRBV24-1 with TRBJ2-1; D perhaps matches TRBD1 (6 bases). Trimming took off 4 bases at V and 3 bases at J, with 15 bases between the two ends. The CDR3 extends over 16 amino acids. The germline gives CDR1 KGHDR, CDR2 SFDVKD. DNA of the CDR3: TGTGCCACCAGTGACACAGGGCCCACCATCTACAATGAGCAGTTCTTC. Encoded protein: CATSDTGPTIYNEQFF.

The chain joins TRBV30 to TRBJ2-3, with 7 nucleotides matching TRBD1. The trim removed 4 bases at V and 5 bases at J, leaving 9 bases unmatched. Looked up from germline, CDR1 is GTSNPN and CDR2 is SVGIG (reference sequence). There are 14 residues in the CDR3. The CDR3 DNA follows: TGTGCCTGGACGGCAGGGGGTTTGGAAGATACGCAGTATTTT. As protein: CAWTAGGLEDTQYF.

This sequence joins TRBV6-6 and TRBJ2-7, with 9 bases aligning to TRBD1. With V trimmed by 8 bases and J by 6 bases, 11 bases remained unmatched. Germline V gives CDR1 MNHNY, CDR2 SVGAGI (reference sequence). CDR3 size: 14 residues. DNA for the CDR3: TGTGCCAGCGAATCCCCCGGGACAGGGACCGAGCAGTACTTC. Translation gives CASESPGTGTEQYF.

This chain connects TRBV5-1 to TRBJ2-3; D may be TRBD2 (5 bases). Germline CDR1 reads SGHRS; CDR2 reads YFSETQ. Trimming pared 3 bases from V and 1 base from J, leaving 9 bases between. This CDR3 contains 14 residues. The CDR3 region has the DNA TGCGCCAGCAGCTCGAGTAGCGGCACAGATACGCAGTATTTT. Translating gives CASSSSSGTDTQYF.

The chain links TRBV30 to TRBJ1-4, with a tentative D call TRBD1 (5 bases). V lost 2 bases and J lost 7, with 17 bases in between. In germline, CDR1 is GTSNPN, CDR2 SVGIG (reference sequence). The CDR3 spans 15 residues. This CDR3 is CAWSSLEGWGEKLFF. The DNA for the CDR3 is TGTGCCTGGAGTTCTCTGGAGGGGTGGGGTGAAAAACTGTTTTTT.

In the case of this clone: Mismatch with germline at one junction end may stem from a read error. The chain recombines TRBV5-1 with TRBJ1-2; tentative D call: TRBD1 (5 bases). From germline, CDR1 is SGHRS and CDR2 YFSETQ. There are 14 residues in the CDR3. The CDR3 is CASSSTGTNHGYTF. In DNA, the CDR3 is TGCGCCAGCAGCTCCACCGGGACTAACCATGGCTACACCTTC.

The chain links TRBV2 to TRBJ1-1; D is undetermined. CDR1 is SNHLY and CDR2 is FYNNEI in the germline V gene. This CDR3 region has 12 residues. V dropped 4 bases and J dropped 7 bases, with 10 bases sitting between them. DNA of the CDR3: TGTGCCAGCAGTGTGGAGGGAATTGAAGCTTTCTTT. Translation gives CASSVEGIEAFF.

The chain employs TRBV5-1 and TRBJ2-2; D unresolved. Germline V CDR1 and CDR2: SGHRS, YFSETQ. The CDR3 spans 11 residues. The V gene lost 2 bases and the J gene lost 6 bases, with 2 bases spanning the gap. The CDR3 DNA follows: TGCGCCAGCAGCTTCTCCGGGGAGCTGTTTTTT. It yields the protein CASSFSGELFF.

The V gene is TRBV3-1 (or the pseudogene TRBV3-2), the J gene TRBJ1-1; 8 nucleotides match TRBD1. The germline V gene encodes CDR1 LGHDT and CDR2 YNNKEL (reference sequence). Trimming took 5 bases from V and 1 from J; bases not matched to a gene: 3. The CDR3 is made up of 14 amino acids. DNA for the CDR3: TGTGCCAGCAGCAGGACAGGGACGAACACTGAAGCTTTCTTT. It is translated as CASSRTGTNTEAFF.

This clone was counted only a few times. The CDR3 spells CASNLGLAGFLSPHEQFF. CDR3 sequence (DNA): TGTGCCAGCAACTTGGGACTAGCGGGGTTTTTATCCCCCCATGAGCAGTTCTTC. The chain employs TRBV7-2 and TRBJ2-1; TRBD2 agrees at 13 bases. This CDR3 spans 18 amino acids. The J segment lost 8 bases and the V segment lost 7 bases, leaving 17 bases of the junction unmatched. Germline CDR1 SGHTA, CDR2 FQGNSA.

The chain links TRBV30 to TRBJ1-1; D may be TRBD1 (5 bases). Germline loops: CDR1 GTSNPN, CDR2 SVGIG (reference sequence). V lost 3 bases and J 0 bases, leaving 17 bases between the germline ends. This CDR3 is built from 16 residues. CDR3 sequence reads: CAWSGGVGGVNTEAFF. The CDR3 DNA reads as TGTGCCTGGAGCGGCGGCGTGGGAGGGGTGAACACTGAAGCTTTCTTT.

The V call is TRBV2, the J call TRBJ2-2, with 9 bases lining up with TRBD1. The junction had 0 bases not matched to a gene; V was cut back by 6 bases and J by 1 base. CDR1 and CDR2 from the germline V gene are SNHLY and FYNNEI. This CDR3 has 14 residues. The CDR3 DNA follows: TGTGCCAGCAGGGGACAGGGGAACACCGGGGAGCTGTTTTTT. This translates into CASRGQGNTGELFF.

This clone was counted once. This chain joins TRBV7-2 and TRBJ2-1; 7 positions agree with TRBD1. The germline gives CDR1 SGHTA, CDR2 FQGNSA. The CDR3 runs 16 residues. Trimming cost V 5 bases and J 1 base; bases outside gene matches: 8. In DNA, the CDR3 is TGTGCCAGCAGCCCCGACAGGGACCCGTCCTACAATGAGCAGTTCTTC. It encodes CASSPDRDPSYNEQFF.

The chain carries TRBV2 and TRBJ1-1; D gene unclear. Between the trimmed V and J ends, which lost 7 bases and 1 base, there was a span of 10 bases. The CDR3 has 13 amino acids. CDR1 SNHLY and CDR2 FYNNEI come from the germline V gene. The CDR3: CASTSGGNTEAFF. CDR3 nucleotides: TGTGCCAGCACCAGCGGAGGGAACACTGAAGCTTTCTTT.

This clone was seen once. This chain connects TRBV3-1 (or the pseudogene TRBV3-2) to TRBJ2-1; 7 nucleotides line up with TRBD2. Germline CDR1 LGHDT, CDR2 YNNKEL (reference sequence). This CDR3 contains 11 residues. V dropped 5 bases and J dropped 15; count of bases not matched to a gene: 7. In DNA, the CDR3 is TGTGCCAGCAGCGTCAGCGGGGCCATGTTCTTC. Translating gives CASSVSGAMFF.

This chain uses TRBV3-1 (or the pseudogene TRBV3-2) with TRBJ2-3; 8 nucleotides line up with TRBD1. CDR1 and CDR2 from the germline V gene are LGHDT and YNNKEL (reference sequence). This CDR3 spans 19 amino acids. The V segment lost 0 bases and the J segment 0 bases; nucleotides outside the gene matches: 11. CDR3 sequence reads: CASSQDPRQGASSTDTQYF. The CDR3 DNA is TGTGCCAGCAGCCAAGATCCCCGCCAGGGGGCATCAAGCACAGATACGCAGTATTTT.

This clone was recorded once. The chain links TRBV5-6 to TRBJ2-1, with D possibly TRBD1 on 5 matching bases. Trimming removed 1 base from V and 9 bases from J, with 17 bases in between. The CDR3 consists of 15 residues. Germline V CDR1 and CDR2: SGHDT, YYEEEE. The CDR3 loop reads CASSLLGPGMGEQFF. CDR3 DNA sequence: TGTGCCAGCAGCTTGCTGGGGCCGGGTATGGGTGAGCAGTTCTTC.